The sequence of this T cell receptor beta chain was determined in a study of blood T cells in healthy people across ages. V was clipped by 4 bases and J by 7 bases, with 11 bases between them. The V gene's germline CDR1 is SGHTA and CDR2 FQGNSA. The CDR3 length is 12 residues. Study-level results: It was the long-lived donors that had more naive CD4+ cells and higher diversity than aged donors. TCR beta diversity, measured per million T cells, fell in a roughly linear way with age.

This clonotype was seen once. Its antigen is as yet unknown. Primers used in a second PCR of about 6 to 11 cycles were a sample-barcoded 5' primer and a J-beta primer mix. Tagging of each cDNA molecule was performed by a template-switch adaptor with 12 random nucleotides. Per-sample output comprised a minimum of 3 million paired-end reads containing CDR3. TCRdb fed the 5' RACE reads into MiXCR, producing one record per CDR3 protein. This sample has approximately 820,000 distinct CDR3 sequences, with 40% to 50% found just once. The sample was blood. This clonotype was obtained from a man in his 60s in good health. V gene TRBV7-2 combines with J gene TRBJ2-7, with D unclear. CDR3 sequence: CASSSSVREQYF. In nucleotides, the CDR3 is TGTGCCAGCAGCTCAAGCGTACGTGAGCAGTACTTC.